The next 4 T cell receptor beta chains were all read from a single sample in a study of blood T cell repertoires in COVID-19. Sequenced by immunoSEQ multiplex PCR; TCRdb stores in-frame clones only, minus some. Of over 150,000 clones in the sample, approximately 91% were seen once. The specimen sequenced was peripheral blood. Source of these receptors: a man between 18 and 35 years old with acute or convalescent COVID-19.

The J gene is TRBJ1-3, the V gene TRBV4-1, with 7 bases identical to TRBD1. J lost 1 base, V lost 3 bases, and 3 bases had no gene match. Germline CDR1 MGHRA, CDR2 YSYEKL. The CDR3 consists of 15 residues. The CDR3, as DNA: TGCGCCAGCAGCCAGTTACAGGGGTCTGGAAACACCATATATTTT. As protein: CASSQLQGSGNTIYF.

This chain links TRBV19 with TRBJ1-1; D call uncertain. V was trimmed by 2 bases and J by 2 bases, leaving 12 bases between them. The CDR3 covers 15 residues. Germline V gives CDR1 LNHDA, CDR2 SQIVND (reference sequence). The CDR3 sequence: CASSINWGGNTEAFF. Written as DNA, the CDR3 is TGTGCCAGTAGTATAAACTGGGGAGGTAACACTGAAGCTTTCTTT.

The chain joins TRBV3-1 (or the pseudogene TRBV3-2) to TRBJ2-7; weak D call: TRBD2 (6 bases). Germline V CDR1 and CDR2: LGHDT, YNNKEL (reference sequence). The CDR3 spans 17 residues. V was shortened by 2 bases and J by 7 bases, with 24 bases between the two germline ends. CDR3 nucleotide sequence: TGTGCCAGCAGCCAATTCGCGACGGGACTCGCCTCTCTAGAGCAGTACTTC. Translating gives CASSQFATGLASLEQYF.

The rearrangement joins TRBV2 to TRBJ2-1; TRBD2 matches at 7 bases. Germline-derived CDR1 and CDR2 are SNHLY and FYNNEI. V was pared by 3 bases and J by 0 bases, with 2 bases of the junction left unmatched. CDR3 length: 15 amino acids. In DNA, the CDR3 is TGTGCCAGCAGTGAGGGGGGGAGCTCCTACAATGAGCAGTTCTTC. It specifies CASSEGGSSYNEQFF.